The sequence of this T cell receptor (beta chain) was determined in a study of control samples from healthy donors and cancer patients. V was trimmed by 4 bases and J by 0 bases, leaving 9 bases between them. Germline CDR1 SQVTM, CDR2 ANQGSEA. The CDR3 covers 13 residues. Data came from immunoSEQ multiplex PCR; TCRdb stores just in-frame clones and leaves some out. The profile shows about 160,000 clones, 92% of them singletons. The genes are TRBV29-1 and TRBJ1-2; D is undetermined. This receptor was obtained from a woman aged 30 to 39 in good health. The sequencing sample was made of blood. CDR3 residues: CSVGGRPNYGYTF. The CDR3, as DNA: TGCAGCGTTGGGGGTAGACCTAACTATGGCTACACCTTC.